This T cell receptor (beta chain) was recorded in a study of blood T cell repertoires in COVID-19. Looking at the study overall: Samples representing acute and convalescent COVID-19 were sourced from the United States, Italy and Spain. The cDNA or gDNA used as material had been derived from T cells, B-cell-depleted T cells, or PBMCs.

Original analysis: Using reference gene primer amplification, nucleated cell counts were estimated. The repertoire was sequenced with immunoSEQ multiplex PCR; TCRdb's copy has only in-frame clones and lacks some. That table gives V, J and clone size, and the DNA gave D and trimming. This sample carries approximately 50,000 clones, about nine tenths of them seen once, and the ten largest clones take less than 9%. Germline values: CDR1 SGHTS, CDR2 YDEGEE. Unmatched junction bases numbered 11, after V lost 4 bases and J lost 8 bases. This CDR3 region has 15 residues. The clonotype originates from a man aged 45-65 years with active COVID-19. The chain carries TRBV5-8 and TRBJ1-4; 7 nucleotides align to TRBD1. Sequenced sample: peripheral blood. The CDR3 sequence: CASSLATGSREKLFF. In nucleotides, the CDR3 is TGTGCCAGCAGCCTCGCGACAGGGTCAAGGGAAAAACTGTTTTTT.